The present T cell receptor beta chain was sequenced within a study of regulatory T cells in long-lasting Graves disease. Whole-study context: Persistence in Graves' disease required over 5 years of antithyroid drugs plus positive TSH receptor antibodies. Study-wide findings and caveats: TCR diversity was lower in persistent Graves' patients than in newly diagnosed ones. TRBV28 was favored in persistent disease, as were TRBJ1-2 and TRBJ2-5.

As concerns this clonotype: The antigen remains unidentified.

The authors built TCR beta libraries using iRepertoire HTBI primers and Arm-PCR of CDR3 regions. Each CDR3 protein is one row after TCRdb ran MiXCR on the multiplex PCR reads. The sample lists roughly 300,000 distinct CDR3 sequences, roughly 21% seen once, with 29% in the top ten. Time point here: persistent/refractory GD, antithyroid drugs over 5 years with positive TRAb. Researchers made the TCR library from RNA that was extracted from PBMCs. The CDR3 length is 15 residues. CDR1 is LNHDA, CDR2 SQIVND, per germline (reference sequence). Trimming took 4 bases from V and 7 from J; bases not matched to a gene: 10.

This clonotype was sampled from a female donor with Graves disease. The chain links TRBV19 to TRBJ1-5, with 7 bases aligning to TRBD1. The sequenced sample was peripheral blood mononuclear cells (PBMCs), obtained when the disease was refractory, from a patient treated with antithyroid drugs. This CDR3 reads CASSSQRGPNQPQHF. CDR3 sequence (DNA): TGTGCCAGTAGTAGTCAGAGGGGGCCCAACCAGCCCCAGCATTTT.